The 15 T cell receptor beta chains below were found in one sample sequenced in a study of tumor-infiltrating lymphocytes in primary liver carcinoma. Unsorted bulk tissue (about 20-30 mg) underwent RNA and DNA co-extraction. Reverse transcription of 450 to 500 ng total RNA with a constant-region primer produced TCR beta cDNA. Amplification in three nested multiplex PCR rounds with slightly modified ARM-PCR gave rise to TCR beta libraries. Two initial PCR rounds of approximately 10 cycles each paired TRBV1-TRBV30 forward primers with a C-beta reverse primer. TCRdb fed the multiplex PCR reads into MiXCR, producing one record per CDR3 protein. The sample comprises 20,000 to 25,000 distinct CDR3 sequences, nearly 80% of which are singletons, and around two fifths rests with the top ten. The sample taken for sequencing was liver tumor tissue from sampling region 1. The subset denotes: tumor region T1, superior pole. The receptors were gathered from a woman in her thirties with primary liver carcinoma and hepatitis B virus infection.

With regard to this clonotype: Relative to the germline gene, one junction end is altered; a read error may explain this. V is TRBV28 and J is TRBJ2-7, with D possibly being TRBD1 (6 bases). The length of the CDR3 is 16 residues. CDR1 MDHEN and CDR2 SYDVKM come from the germline V gene. The CDR3 region has the DNA TGTGACAGCAGTCCGTCGGGACACCCGATGCCGTACGAGCAGTTTTTC. This gives the protein CDSSPSGHPMPYEQFF.

Concerning this clonotype: A much bigger clone sits one base away, suggesting this may be a read error. The V and J genes are TRBV6-5 and TRBJ2-1; D possibly corresponds to TRBD1 (6 bases). The CDR3 loop spans 15 amino acids. Trimming took off 2 bases at V and 4 bases at J, with 12 bases between the two ends. Germline CDR1 is MNHEY and CDR2 is SVGAGI. CDR3 sequence: CASSYGGRGYNEQFF. CDR3 in DNA: TGTGCCAGCAGTTACGGGGGCAGGGGTTACAATGAGCAGTTCTTC.

With respect to this clonotype: Its ends do not fully match the called genes, so a read error is possible. This chain uses TRBV11-2 with TRBJ2-7; TRBD1 agrees at 7 bases. The CDR3 totals 14 residues. Germline loops: CDR1 SGHAT, CDR2 FQNNGV. CDR3: CASSSLRIGGELYF. CDR3 nucleotides: TGTGCCAGTAGCAGCCTCAGGATAGGGGGCGAGCTGTACTTC.

A word on this clonotype: This CDR3 is missing its conserved last phenylalanine or tryptophan, likely due to a read error. The chain recombines TRBV7-9 with TRBJ2-1; D may be TRBD2 (6 bases). CDR1 is SEHNR, CDR2 FQNEAQ, per germline (reference sequence). This CDR3 has 15 amino acids. The CDR3 spells CVSSPGGSSYNEQFS. The CDR3 coding sequence is TGTGTCAGCAGCCCCGGGGGTAGCTCCTACAATGAGCAGTTCTCC.

The rearrangement joins TRBV29-1 to TRBJ1-1, with TRBD1 as a possible D gene (6 bases). Germline CDR1 and CDR2: SQVTM and ANQGSEA. This CDR3 is 12 amino acids long. The CDR3 reads CIAETGNTEAFF. In DNA form, the CDR3 reads TGCATTGCCGAGACAGGGAACACTGAAGCTTTCTTT. Together with reference TRBV29-1 and TRBJ1-1, the CDR3 gives the full variable domain: SAVISQKPSRDICQRGTSLTIQCQVDSQVTMMFWYRQQPGQSLTLIATANQGSEATYESGFVIDKFPISRPNLTFSTLTVSNMSPEDSSIYLCIAETGNTEAFFGQGTRLTVV.

This clonotype was observed a single time. The junction does not match germline at one end; this may be a read error. The chain employs TRBV5-1 and TRBJ2-1; D unresolved. The CDR3 covers 16 residues. Germline V gene data show CDR1 as SGHRS and CDR2 as YFSETQ. CDR3 protein: CASTPSPDCSYNELFF. Written as DNA, the CDR3 is TGCGCCAGCACCCCGTCCCCAGACTGTTCCTACAATGAGCTGTTTTTC.

This clonotype occurred many times. V is TRBV11-2 and J is TRBJ2-7; a weak D match, TRBD1 (6 bases). The V gene lost 5 bases and the J gene lost 0 bases, with 11 bases spanning the gap. CDR1 and CDR2 (germline): SGHAT, FQNNGV. The CDR3 is 14 amino acids. The CDR3 DNA sequence: TGTGCCAGCAGCCGGGACACCTTCTCCTACGAGCAGTACTTC. This encodes CASSRDTFSYEQYF. Full variable domain (rest looked up from reference TRBV11-2 and TRBJ2-7): EAGVAQSPRYKIIEKRQSVAFWCNPISGHATLYWYQQILGQGPKLLIQFQNNGVVDDSQLPKDRFSAERLKGVDSTLKIQPAKLEDSAVYLCASSRDTFSYEQYFGPGTRLTVT.

As to this clonotype: A read error is possible here, since a much larger clone lies one base away. The chain recombines TRBV6-5 with TRBJ1-1, with D unresolved. The CDR3 is 11 residues long. Germline CDR1 MNHEY, CDR2 SVGAGI. The CDR3 is CASGYSDVAIF. DNA of the CDR3: TGTGCCAGCGGCTACTCAGATGTAGCTATCTTT.

J is TRBJ2-7 and V is TRBV14; the D gene is possibly TRBD2 (6 bases). V lost 7 bases, J lost 5 bases, and 21 bases lay in between. This CDR3 is 15 amino acids long. CDR1 SGHDN and CDR2 FVKESK come from the germline V gene. The CDR3 DNA sequence: TGTGCCAGCATCCAGGCGGCGGGGACTGACAACGAGCAGTACGTC. Protein: CASIQAAGTDNEQYV.

This clonotype occurred a few times. Lacking the conserved final phenylalanine or tryptophan, this CDR3 likely reflects a read error. The chain joins TRBV11-2 to TRBJ2-1, with TRBD2 identical over 11 bases. V lost 5 bases, J lost 8 bases, and 14 bases stayed unmatched. Germline V gives CDR1 SGHAT, CDR2 FQNNGV. CDR3 length: 17 residues. This chain's CDR3 is CASSLTSGRFPSDEQFL. DNA of the CDR3: TGTGCCAGCAGCCTTACTAGCGGGAGATTCCCAAGCGATGAGCAGTTCTTA.

The count of this clonotype is one. At one of its ends the junction is not consistent with the germline gene, which may arise from a read error. The chain uses TRBV11-1 and TRBJ2-5; the D gene is possibly TRBD1 (5 bases). This CDR3 has 14 amino acids. Germline V CDR1 and CDR2: SGHAT, FQDESV (reference sequence). The CDR3 loop is CASSLAGREEVQYF. CDR3 nucleotide sequence: TGTGCTAGCAGCTTAGCAGGGCGCGAAGAGGTCCAGTACTTC.

The table lists this clonotype with a count of one. The junction shows a germline mismatch at one end, possibly a read error. The chain carries TRBV11-2 and TRBJ2-3; weak D call: TRBD2 (6 bases). Per germline, CDR1 SGHAT and CDR2 FQNNGV. The CDR3 totals 15 residues. This chain's CDR3 is CASSLETGGTDMQYF. The CDR3 DNA is TGTGCCAGCAGCTTAGAGACTGGCGGGACGGATATGCAGTATTTT. Based on the CDR3 plus reference TRBV11-2 and TRBJ2-3, the full variable domain is EAGVAQSPRYKIIEKRQSVAFWCNPISGHATLYWYQQILGQGPKLLIQFQNNGVVDDSQLPKDRFSAERLKGVDSTLKIQPAKLEDSAVYLCASSLETGGTDMQYFGPGTRLTVL.

The gene calls are TRBV5-1 and TRBJ1-6; 8 nucleotides align to TRBD1. V gave up 5 bases and J gave up 13 bases; unmatched junction bases: 11. CDR1 is SGHRS, CDR2 YFSETQ, per germline. The CDR3 runs to 14 residues. The CDR3: CASSRQGRLSPLHF. Written as DNA, the CDR3 is TGCGCCAGCAGTCGACAGGGGAGACTCTCTCCCCTCCACTTT.

This clonotype was seen at least ten times. This may stem from a read error, because a much larger clone lies one nucleotide away. V gene TRBV28 combines with J gene TRBJ1-1; 7 positions match TRBD1. The germline V gene encodes CDR1 MDHEN and CDR2 SYDVKM. The CDR3 runs 14 residues. CDR3 residues: CAGRDRVMNTEAFF. The CDR3 DNA reads TGTGCCGGCAGAGACAGGGTTATGAACACTGAAGCTTTCTTT.

Turning to this clonotype: Just one base apart from a much larger clone, this may be a read error. This likely comes from a read error, as the CDR3 has no conserved phenylalanine or tryptophan at its end. The rearrangement links TRBV30 to TRBJ1-1; unclear D gene. Per the germline V gene, CDR1 is GTSNPN and CDR2 is SVGIG (reference sequence). The CDR3 contains 12 residues. CDR3 nucleotides: TGTGCCGGGAGTGAAGTGCTCACTGAAGCTTTCTCT. Translated: CAGSEVLTEAFS.